This entry describes one T cell receptor (beta chain). The data were obtained in a study of cytomegalovirus exposure and HLA in healthy donors. A multiplex PCR was run with 60 Vbeta primers and 13 Jbeta primers. Generated by immunoSEQ multiplex PCR, the TCRdb table keeps only in-frame clones and is missing some. The profile shows approximately 210,000 clones, 79% of them singletons. V lost 4 bases to trimming and J lost 7 bases; unmatched junction nucleotides: 13. The CDR3 loop spans 15 amino acids. Per germline, CDR1 MNHEY and CDR2 SVGAGI. The receptor comes from a girl between 5 and 17 years old in good health and CMV-seropositive. Sequenced sample: PBMCs. This chain connects TRBV6-5 to TRBJ2-7, with 7 nucleotides matching TRBD1. The CDR3 sequence is CASSSDGTGAPEQYF. The CDR3 bases are TGTGCCAGCAGTTCGGATGGCACAGGGGCTCCTGAGCAGTACTTC.